The 14 T cell receptor beta chains listed next were all sequenced from one sample in a study of T cells in Graves' hyperthyroidism and ophthalmopathy. RNA transcripts gave rise to amplified TCR beta CDR3 regions. In the first-round RT-PCR of the TCR CDR3, the HTBI primer set was used. TCRdb used MiXCR to reprocess the multiplex PCR reads, holding one entry per CDR3 protein. The repertoire includes 550,000 to 700,000 distinct CDR3 sequences, under 60% of them detected once, and under 20% sits in the top ten. The specimen was peripheral blood or thyroid tissue (not recorded which). The receptors were sampled from an adult woman with Graves' disease, either hyperthyroidism or ophthalmopathy (not recorded which).

The chain recombines TRBV15 with TRBJ1-4; 7 nucleotides agree with TRBD1. This CDR3 region has 17 residues. Unmatched junction bases numbered 7, after V lost 3 bases and J lost 0 bases. Germline lookup yields CDR1 LNHNV and CDR2 YYDKDF (reference sequence). The CDR3 loop reads CATSSMGQIATNEKLFF. CDR3 DNA sequence: TGTGCCACCAGCAGCATGGGACAGATTGCAACTAATGAAAAACTGTTTTTT.

The chain combines TRBV2 with TRBJ1-2; tentative D call: TRBD1 (5 bases). CDR3 size: 14 residues. The ends were cut back, 5 bases at V and 4 bases at J, with 14 bases in the middle. Germline V gives CDR1 SNHLY, CDR2 FYNNEI. The CDR3 loop is CASSPSTVPYGYTF. In nucleotides, the CDR3 is TGTGCCAGCAGTCCCTCGACAGTTCCCTATGGCTACACCTTC.

This clonotype occurred many times. The rearrangement links TRBV24-1 to TRBJ1-4; a weak D match, TRBD1 (5 bases). The CDR3 runs 14 residues. Germline V gene sequence: CDR1 KGHDR, CDR2 SFDVKD. V gave up 4 bases and J gave up 7 bases, with 12 bases separating them. For the CDR3, the DNA is TGTGCCACCAGTGAAGGGGACCCACGTGAAAAACTGTTTTTT. Translating gives CATSEGDPREKLFF.

With regard to this clonotype: A junction boundary mismatches the germline segment, possibly from a read error. This rearrangement joins TRBV4-1 to TRBJ1-3; a possible D gene is TRBD1 (5 bases). The CDR3 spans 15 residues. CDR1 is MGHRA, CDR2 YSYEKL, per germline. In nucleotides, the CDR3 is TGCGCCAGCAACCACCCGGGACGGACTGGAAACGCCATATATTTT. Protein sequence: CASNHPGRTGNAIYF.

The chain is built from TRBV30 and TRBJ2-6; TRBD1 might be the D (6 bases). The V end lost 4 bases, the J end lost 0 bases, and 13 bases lay between the germline ends. Germline lookup yields CDR1 GTSNPN and CDR2 SVGIG (reference sequence). The CDR3 extends over 16 amino acids. This chain's CDR3 is CAWNREGGSGANVLTF. In nucleotides, the CDR3 is TGTGCCTGGAATCGAGAAGGGGGCTCTGGGGCCAACGTCCTGACTTTC.

The CDR3 coding sequence is TGCGCCAGCGTAGGAACCGGACGCACTGAAGCTTTCTTT. Amino acid sequence: CASVGTGRTEAFF. The chain is built from TRBV10-2 and TRBJ1-1; D gene uncertain. There are 13 residues in the CDR3. The germline V and J ends were trimmed by 8 bases and 4 bases, with 14 bases remaining between them. Germline CDR1 is WSHSY and CDR2 is SAAADI.

Of note for this clonotype: The junction differs from germline at one of its ends, possibly a read error. As DNA, the CDR3 is TGCGCCAACAGTGATTCTGGGTCGGGCTACGAGCAGTACTTC. Amino acids: CANSDSGSGYEQYF. The chain carries TRBV10-2 and TRBJ2-7; D unclear. The V gene's germline CDR1 is WSHSY and CDR2 SAAADI. This CDR3 is built from 14 residues.

This clonotype was seen more than once but under ten times. The rearrangement links TRBV24-1 to TRBJ2-7; D ambiguous. This CDR3 comprises 14 residues. V dropped 7 bases and J dropped 1 base, with 13 bases sitting between them. The germline CDR1 and CDR2 sequences are KGHDR and SFDVKD. The CDR3 reads CATSKKPESYEQYF. The CDR3 DNA reads TGTGCCACCAGCAAAAAGCCGGAATCCTACGAGCAGTACTTC.

The gene calls are TRBV7-9 and TRBJ1-1; a possible D gene is TRBD1 (6 bases). Trimming cost V 5 bases and J 1 base, with 11 bases left between them. Germline values: CDR1 SEHNR, CDR2 FQNEAQ (reference sequence). The CDR3 spans 14 residues. The CDR3 sequence is CASSPQGPNTEAFF. CDR3 DNA: TGTGCCAGCAGCCCCCAGGGGCCGAACACTGAAGCTTTCTTT.

The CDR3 reads CATSRESATGGGQPQHF. The CDR3 DNA sequence: TGTGCCACCAGCAGAGAGAGCGCCACAGGGGGAGGTCAGCCCCAGCATTTT. The chain has TRBV15 and TRBJ1-5; 8 nucleotides agree with TRBD1. The CDR3 length is 17 residues. The J segment lost 6 bases and the V segment lost 0 bases, leaving 10 bases of the junction unmatched. Germline V lookup: CDR1 LNHNV, CDR2 YYDKDF (reference sequence).

In DNA form, the CDR3 reads TGTGCCAGCAGCGGAAGGGACAGGGGGCGCACCTATGGCTACACCTTC. Translated: CASSGRDRGRTYGYTF. The gene calls are TRBV7-2 and TRBJ1-2; 12 nucleotides align to TRBD1. V was pared by 5 bases and J by 4 bases, with 8 bases of the junction left unmatched. Germline CDR1 reads SGHTA; CDR2 reads FQGNSA. CDR3 length equals 16 residues.

This clonotype has a handful of counts. The chain is built from TRBV5-1 and TRBJ2-5; the D gene is possibly TRBD1 (6 bases). The CDR3 runs 15 residues. CDR1 is SGHRS, CDR2 YFSETQ, per germline. V was clipped by 7 bases and J by 5 bases, with 21 bases between them. CDR3: CASENREGLMETQYF. Written as DNA, the CDR3 is TGCGCCAGCGAAAACAGGGAAGGTTTAATGGAGACCCAGTACTTC.

This clonotype appeared a few times. The chain links TRBV7-8 to TRBJ2-3; TRBD2 matches 7 bases. The CDR3 has 15 residues. J was trimmed by 4 bases and V by 2 bases; bases with no gene match: 6. Germline V gene data show CDR1 as SGHVS and CDR2 as FQNEAQ. DNA of the CDR3: TGTGCCAGCAGCTTAAGGTGGGCGGGAGCAGATACGCAGTATTTT. This sequence encodes CASSLRWAGADTQYF.

This clonotype appeared many times. V is TRBV20-1 and J is TRBJ1-1; D is undetermined. This CDR3 comprises 14 residues. With 0 bases removed from V and 3 bases from J, the gap between germline ends came to 11 bases. Germline CDR1 and CDR2: DFQATT and SNEGSKA (reference sequence). This chain's CDR3 is CSAREEGPYTEAFF. In nucleotides, the CDR3 is TGCAGTGCTAGAGAAGAGGGTCCCTACACTGAAGCTTTCTTT.